This T cell receptor beta chain came from a study of blood T cells in healthy people across ages. Study results and caveats: More naive CD4+ cells and higher diversity marked long-lived donors relative to aged donors.

This CDR3 has 14 amino acids. Looked up from germline, CDR1 is LGHDT and CDR2 is YNNKEL (reference sequence). The ends were cut back, 4 bases at V and 4 bases at J, with 11 bases in the middle. Roughly 9.8 milliliters of peripheral blood were drawn from each donor. A remark on this clonotype: Its antigen remains unidentified.

PCR was performed a second time for roughly 7 to 12 cycles using a sample-barcoded 5' primer and a J-beta primer mix. A single record per CDR3 protein comes from TCRdb applying MiXCR to the 5' RACE reads. The sample consists of some 900,000 distinct CDR3 sequences, roughly 50% of them appearing once. This sequence was found in a man aged 25 to 40 in good health. Input material: blood. The V and J genes are TRBV3-1 and TRBJ1-3; D not certain. The CDR3 nucleotides are TGTGCCAGCAGCCGGTCAGGTCCGGGAAACACCATATATTTT. Its protein is CASSRSGPGNTIYF.